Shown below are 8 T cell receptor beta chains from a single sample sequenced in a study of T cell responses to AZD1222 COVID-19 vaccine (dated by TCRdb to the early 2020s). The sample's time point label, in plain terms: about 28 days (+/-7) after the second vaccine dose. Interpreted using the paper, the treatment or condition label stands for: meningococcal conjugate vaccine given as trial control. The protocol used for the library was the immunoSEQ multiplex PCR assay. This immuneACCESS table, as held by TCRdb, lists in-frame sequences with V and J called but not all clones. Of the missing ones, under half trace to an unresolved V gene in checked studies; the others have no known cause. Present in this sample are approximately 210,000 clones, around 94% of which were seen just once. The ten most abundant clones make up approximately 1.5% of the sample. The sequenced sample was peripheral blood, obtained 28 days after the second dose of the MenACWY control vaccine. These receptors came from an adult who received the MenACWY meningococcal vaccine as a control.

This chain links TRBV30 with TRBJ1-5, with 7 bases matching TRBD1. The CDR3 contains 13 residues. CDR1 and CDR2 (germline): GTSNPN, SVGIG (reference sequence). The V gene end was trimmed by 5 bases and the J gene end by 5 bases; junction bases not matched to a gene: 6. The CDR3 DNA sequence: TGTGCCTGGGAGCAGGGGGGGGATCAGCCCCAGCATTTT. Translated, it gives CAWEQGGDQPQHF.

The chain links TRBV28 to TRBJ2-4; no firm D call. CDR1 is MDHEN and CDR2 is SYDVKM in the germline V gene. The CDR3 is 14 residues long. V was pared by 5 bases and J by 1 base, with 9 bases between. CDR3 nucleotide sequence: TGTGCCAGCAGTCCGCGTTGGGCCAAAAACATTCAGTACTTC. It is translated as CASSPRWAKNIQYF.

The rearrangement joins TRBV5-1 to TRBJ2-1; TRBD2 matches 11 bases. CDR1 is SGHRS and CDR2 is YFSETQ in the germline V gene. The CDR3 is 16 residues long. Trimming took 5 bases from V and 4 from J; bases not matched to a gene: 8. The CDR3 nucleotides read TGCGCCAGCAGGGGCCTAGCGGGAGGAGTATACAATGAGCAGTTCTTC. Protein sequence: CASRGLAGGVYNEQFF.

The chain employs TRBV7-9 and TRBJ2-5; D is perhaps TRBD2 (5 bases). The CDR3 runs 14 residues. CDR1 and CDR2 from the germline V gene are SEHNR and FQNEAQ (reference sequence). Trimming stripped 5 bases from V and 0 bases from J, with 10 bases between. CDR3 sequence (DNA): TGTGCCAGCAGCCCTCGACTAAACCAAGAGACCCAGTACTTC. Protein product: CASSPRLNQETQYF.

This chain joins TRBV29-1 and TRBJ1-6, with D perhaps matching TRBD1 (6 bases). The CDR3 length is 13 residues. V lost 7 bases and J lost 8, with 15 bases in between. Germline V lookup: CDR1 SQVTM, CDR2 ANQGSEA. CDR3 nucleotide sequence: TGCAGCGCGGGGGGGGGCGGCGATTCACCCCTCCACTTT. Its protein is CSAGGGGDSPLHF.

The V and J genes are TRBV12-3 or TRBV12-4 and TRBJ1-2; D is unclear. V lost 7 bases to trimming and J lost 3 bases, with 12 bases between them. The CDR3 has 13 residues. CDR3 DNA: TGTGCCAGCACTCCACCCCCGTACTATGGCTACACCTTC. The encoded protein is CASTPPPYYGYTF.

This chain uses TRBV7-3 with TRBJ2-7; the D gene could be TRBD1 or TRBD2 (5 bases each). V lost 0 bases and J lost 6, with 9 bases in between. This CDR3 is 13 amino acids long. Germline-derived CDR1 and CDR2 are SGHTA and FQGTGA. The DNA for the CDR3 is TGTGCCAGCAGCTTAACAGGGGACGGCGAGCAGTACTTC. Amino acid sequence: CASSLTGDGEQYF.

DNA for the CDR3: TGTGCCAGCAGCGGACCCGGGACTAGATTAGCCGGGGAGCTGTTTTTT. As protein: CASSGPGTRLAGELFF. The V call is TRBV7-2, the J call TRBJ2-2, with 8 positions matching TRBD2. CDR1 is SGHTA, CDR2 FQGNSA, per germline. The CDR3 is 16 amino acids. With 5 bases clipped from V and 6 bases from J, the junction kept 11 bases outside the gene matches.